A single sample is the source of the 7 T cell receptor delta chains below, sequenced in a study of gamma-delta chains in newborns, infants, children. TCRdb made new clone calls on the reads using CATT. The sample contains 6,100 or so delta-chain clones, roughly 2% of which appear only once. The source material was blood. These receptors came from a child who was a newborn, infant or young child, either healthy, febrile or measles-vaccinated (not recorded which).

This clone is judged medium-sized. The rearrangement uses TRDV3 and TRDJ2; TRDD3 aligns across 10 bases. CDR1 and CDR2 from the germline V gene are TVYSNPD and GDNSRS (reference sequence). The CDR3 consists of 17 residues. V lost 2 bases and J lost 2; bases outside the gene matches: 11. The CDR3 protein is CAFLLGDVKPLTAQLFF. CDR3 sequence (DNA): TGTGCCTTTTTACTGGGGGATGTGAAGCCGTTGACAGCACAACTCTTCTTT.

On this clone: The TCRdb record carries a much larger clone's protein, which differs from this DNA's translation at residue 16; a read error is the likely cause, and the protein listed here is the DNA translation. V usage is TRDV2 and J usage is TRDJ3, with 8 bases fitting TRDD3. Germline CDR1 and CDR2: GEAIGNYY and EKD. The CDR3 is 18 residues long. This chain's CDR3 is CACDTGWGSSWDTRQIFF. CDR3 DNA: TGTGCCTGTGACACCGGCTGGGGGAGCTCCTGGGACACCCGACAGATATTTTTC.

With respect to this clone: This may arise from a read error, as a much more abundant clone is one base away. This rearrangement joins TRDV2 to TRDJ1, with TRDD3 matching over 7 bases. Germline CDR1 reads GEAIGNYY; CDR2 reads EKD. There are 13 residues in the CDR3. Germline trimming cut 3 bases from V and 1 base from J; bases unmatched to any gene: 1. The CDR3 spells CACDWIRTDKLIF. Here the CDR3 DNA reads TGTGCCTGTGACTGGATACGCACCGATAAACTCATCTTT.

This clone occurred a few times. A far larger clone is a single base away, which makes a read error likely. The rearrangement joins TRDV2 to TRDJ1, with 13 bases that match TRDD3. This CDR3 comprises 16 residues. Trimming at V came to 5 bases and at J to 0 bases, leaving 5 bases not matched to a gene. Germline CDR1 GEAIGNYY, CDR2 EKD. As DNA, the CDR3 is TGTGCCTGTGGCGTACTGGGGGATACGTACACCGATAAACTCATCTTT. Residues: CACGVLGDTYTDKLIF.

About this clone: This likely came from a read error, as a far larger clone is one base away. At the DNA level, this CDR3 is encoded by other sequences in the same sample as well. V gene TRDV2 combines with J gene TRDJ3; maybe TRDD3 (5 bases). Germline V gives CDR1 GEAIGNYY, CDR2 EKD. The CDR3 contains 17 residues. V dropped 0 bases and J dropped 0 bases, with 8 bases sitting between them. The CDR3 sequence: CACDTTGSSWDTRQMFF. In DNA form, the CDR3 reads TGTGCCTGTGACACCACTGGAAGCTCCTGGGACACCCGACAGATGTTTTTC.

This clone was seen a few times. The likely explanation is a read error, given a far larger clone one base away. The identical CDR3 is also encoded by other nucleotide sequences in the sample. The rearrangement joins TRDV2 to TRDJ2; 8 bases map to TRDD3. Germline CDR1 reads GEAIGNYY; CDR2 reads EKD. The ends lost 4 bases at V and 5 bases at J; junction bases unmatched: 5. The CDR3 sequence is 14 residues long. As DNA, the CDR3 is TGTGCCTGTGATACCGTGGGGGATACAGCACAACTCTTCTTT. Its translation: CACDTVGDTAQLFF.

Comments on this clone: A single base separates this from a much larger clone, so it may be a read error. Additional DNA sequences in this sample encode the identical CDR3. The J gene is TRDJ3, the V gene TRDV2; 9 bases are shared with TRDD3. This CDR3 is 20 amino acids long. Germline V gene data show CDR1 as GEAIGNYY and CDR2 as EKD. J gave up 0 bases and V 3 bases, and 11 bases lay outside the gene matches. The chain's CDR3 is CACDPTTGGYSSWDTRQMFF. The CDR3 region has the DNA TGTGCCTGTGACCCGACTACCGGGGGATACAGCTCCTGGGACACCCGACAGATGTTTTTC.